Below, 17 T cell receptor beta chains from the same sample are listed, as sequenced in a study of blood T cell repertoires in COVID-19. Generated by immunoSEQ multiplex PCR, the TCRdb table keeps only in-frame clones and is missing some. The sample lists 150,000 to 200,000 clones; around 93% were seen once. Sequencing used peripheral blood. Receptors were obtained from a woman in her forties or fifties with acute or convalescent COVID-19.

The chain is built from TRBV6-1 and TRBJ2-3, with 14 nucleotides matching TRBD2. This CDR3 spans 15 amino acids. V shed 3 bases, J shed 6 bases, and the junction held 2 bases outside the gene matches. Germline V CDR1 and CDR2: MNHNS, SASEGT. CDR3 DNA sequence: TGTGCCAGCAGTGAGGGGACTAGCGGGAGTGATACGCAGTATTTT. Translated: CASSEGTSGSDTQYF.

The V and J genes are TRBV19 and TRBJ1-1; 7 bases are a match to TRBD1. Germline V CDR1 and CDR2: LNHDA, SQIVND (reference sequence). The length of the CDR3 is 15 residues. Trimming cost V 2 bases and J 5 bases; bases outside gene matches: 8. In nucleotides, the CDR3 is TGTGCCAGTAGTATACCTCAGGGGGTAGGGACTGAAGCTTTCTTT. Translated, it gives CASSIPQGVGTEAFF.

This sequence joins TRBV5-1 and TRBJ1-6; D gene ambiguous. The CDR3 extends over 15 amino acids. The germline CDR1 and CDR2 sequences are SGHRS and YFSETQ. Deletions cut 0 bases from V and 3 bases from J, with 7 bases between. CDR3 amino acids: CASSLELNYNSPLHF. CDR3 DNA sequence: TGCGCCAGCAGCTTGGAGCTGAACTATAATTCACCCCTCCACTTT.

V usage is TRBV6-2 or TRBV6-3 and J usage is TRBJ2-1; the match to TRBD2 covers 11 bases. CDR1 is MNHEY, CDR2 SVGEGT, per germline. V lost 2 bases and J lost 1; bases outside the gene matches: 4. This CDR3 spans 17 amino acids. CDR3 in DNA: TGTGCCAGCAGTTACCCGACTAGCGGGACTTCCTACAATGAGCAGTTCTTC. It translates to CASSYPTSGTSYNEQFF.

CDR3 amino acids: CAISDRASGKTDTQYF. CDR3 nucleotides: TGTGCCATCAGTGATCGGGCTAGCGGAAAGACAGATACGCAGTATTTT. This chain connects TRBV10-3 to TRBJ2-3; TRBD2 matches at 7 bases. The CDR3 length is 16 residues. CDR1 and CDR2 from the germline V gene are ENHRY and SYGVKD. With V trimmed by 3 bases and J by 3 bases, 9 bases remained unmatched.

The chain is built from TRBV2 and TRBJ2-7; the match to TRBD1 covers 7 bases. CDR1 and CDR2 (germline): SNHLY, FYNNEI. The CDR3 is made up of 15 amino acids. The V segment lost 5 bases and the J segment 0 bases; nucleotides outside the gene matches: 7. The CDR3 DNA reads as TGTGCCAGCAGTAAAGAAGGGGACAGCTCCTACGAGCAGTACTTC. Its protein is CASSKEGDSSYEQYF.

The V gene is TRBV2, the J gene TRBJ1-3; D is uncertain. This CDR3 contains 15 residues. Looked up from germline, CDR1 is SNHLY and CDR2 is FYNNEI. Trimming stripped 1 base from V and 4 bases from J, with 11 bases between. CDR3 residues: CASSEGSDPGNTIYF. As DNA, the CDR3 is TGTGCCAGCAGTGAAGGATCAGATCCGGGAAACACCATATATTTT.

The J gene is TRBJ2-1, the V gene TRBV10-3, with 9 bases aligning to TRBD1. The CDR3 is made up of 15 amino acids. The trim removed 6 bases at V and 4 bases at J, leaving 7 bases unmatched. The germline gives CDR1 ENHRY, CDR2 SYGVKD. The CDR3 loop is CAIRASGTGYNEQFF. DNA of the CDR3: TGTGCCATCAGAGCCTCCGGGACAGGGTACAATGAGCAGTTCTTC.

V and J are TRBV30 and TRBJ1-5; D gene unclear. The V gene lost 2 bases and the J gene lost 0 bases, with 8 bases spanning the gap. Per the germline V gene, CDR1 is GTSNPN and CDR2 is SVGIG (reference sequence). This CDR3 contains 14 residues. In DNA form, the CDR3 reads TGTGCCTGGAGTCGAGCTCCTAGCAATCAGCCCCAGCATTTT. It specifies CAWSRAPSNQPQHF.

The chain links TRBV12-3 or TRBV12-4 to TRBJ2-5, with TRBD2 as a possible D gene (5 bases). V gave up 5 bases and J gave up 4 bases, with 11 bases separating them. There are 13 residues in the CDR3. CDR3: CASSLGVGETQYF. The CDR3 nucleotides read TGTGCCAGCAGTCTCGGGGTGGGAGAGACCCAGTACTTC.

The chain is built from TRBV7-3 and TRBJ2-1; no reliable D call. The germline gives CDR1 SGHTA, CDR2 FQGTGA. CDR3 length: 14 residues. V was shortened by 1 base and J by 2 bases, with 6 bases between the two germline ends. The CDR3 DNA reads TGTGCCAGCAGCTTAAGTTTTACCTACAATGAGCAGTTCTTC. It specifies CASSLSFTYNEQFF. Supplemented by reference TRBV7-3 and TRBJ2-1, the full variable domain reads GAGVSQTPSNKVTEKGKYVELRCDPISGHTALYWYRQSLGQGPEFLIYFQGTGAADDSGLPNDRFFAVRPEGSVSTLKIQRTERGDSAVYLCASSLSFTYNEQFFGPGTRLTVL.

This chain connects TRBV10-2 to TRBJ1-1; D gene ambiguous. Deletions cut 3 bases from V and 1 base from J, with 9 bases between. This CDR3 is built from 14 residues. Germline CDR1 reads WSHSY; CDR2 reads SAAADI. The CDR3 DNA follows: TGCGCCAGCAGTGATACAACCCCGAACACTGAAGCTTTCTTT. Its translation: CASSDTTPNTEAFF.

The V gene is TRBV15, the J gene TRBJ1-5; 8 bases fit TRBD1. CDR3 length: 16 amino acids. Trimming at V came to 0 bases and at J to 5 bases, leaving 6 bases not matched to a gene. Per germline, CDR1 LNHNV and CDR2 YYDKDF (reference sequence). The CDR3 DNA reads TGTGCCACCAGCAGAGATTTTACAGGGGGGGATCAGCCCCAGCATTTT. Its protein is CATSRDFTGGDQPQHF.

This clone was counted once. J is TRBJ2-4 and V is TRBV2; a possible D gene is TRBD2 (6 bases). The CDR3 is 12 amino acids. The V gene's germline CDR1 is SNHLY and CDR2 FYNNEI. With 1 base removed from V and 12 bases from J, the gap between germline ends came to 10 bases. This CDR3 is CASSEGGVTQYF. In DNA form, the CDR3 reads TGTGCCAGCAGTGAAGGGGGGGTGACTCAGTACTTC. Supplemented by reference TRBV2 and TRBJ2-4, the full variable domain reads EPEVTQTPSHQVTQMGQEVILRCVPISNHLYFYWYRQILGQKVEFLVSFYNNEISEKSEIFDDQFSVERPDGSNFTLKIRSTKLEDSAMYFCASSEGGVTQYFGAGTRLSVL.

The chain recombines TRBV7-3 with TRBJ2-3; no clear D. Germline V lookup: CDR1 SGHTA, CDR2 FQGTGA. V shed 2 bases and J shed 2 bases, with 8 bases lying between them. The CDR3 extends over 14 amino acids. The CDR3 loop is CASSLDFTTDTQYF. CDR3 DNA: TGTGCCAGCAGCTTAGACTTTACCACAGATACGCAGTATTTT.

The chain recombines TRBV19 with TRBJ1-2; D is undetermined. The germline CDR1 and CDR2 sequences are LNHDA and SQIVND (reference sequence). The ends were cut back, 7 bases at V and 2 bases at J, with 8 bases in the middle. There are 12 residues in the CDR3. The CDR3, as DNA: TGTGCCAGTAACAGTCTGAACTATGGCTACACCTTC. Its protein product is CASNSLNYGYTF.

The chain is built from TRBV5-1 and TRBJ1-1; 8 positions agree with TRBD1. J lost 9 bases, V lost 3 bases, and 13 bases had no gene match. The CDR3 length is 15 residues. The germline V gene has CDR1 SGHRS and CDR2 YFSETQ. CDR3 sequence (DNA): TGCGCCAGCAGCTGGGGGGACAGGTCTGCCCTCCAAGCTTTCTTT. This sequence encodes CASSWGDRSALQAFF.